This T cell receptor (beta chain) was profiled in a study of T cell changes during pregnancy in multiple sclerosis. Losses at the gene ends were 2 bases for V and 14 bases for J; bases not matched to a gene: 11. The length of the CDR3 is 13 residues. Per the germline V gene, CDR1 is SGHVS and CDR2 is FNYEAQ. Sequencing used immunoSEQ multiplex PCR; TCRdb keeps in-frame clones, though not all of them. The profile shows around 31,000 clones, 85% to 90% of them singletons. The sample in question was CD4+ T cells from peripheral blood mononuclear cells, obtained in the third trimester of pregnancy. The clonotype comes from a female donor in good health, enrolled as a control in a pregnancy study. The gene calls are TRBV7-6 and TRBJ1-2, with 7 bases that match TRBD1. The DNA for the CDR3 is TGTGCCAGCAGCTTATTTGGGGACAGCCTCCCTACCTTC. Residues: CASSLFGDSLPTF. The full variable domain, rest sourced from reference TRBV7-6 and TRBJ1-2, is GAGVSQSPRYKVTKRGQDVALRCDPISGHVSLYWYRQALGQGPEFLTYFNYEAQQDKSGLPNDRFSAERPEGSISTLTIQRTEQRDSAMYRCASSLFGDSLPTFGSGTRLTVV.